This TCR beta chain was sequenced during a study of blood T cell repertoires in COVID-19. Turning to the study itself: Donors in the United States, Italy and Spain gave samples during acute or convalescent COVID-19. Nucleic acid was either cDNA or gDNA, and it came from T cells, B-cell-depleted T cells, or PBMCs.

Some clones are missing from TCRdb's copy, which holds only in-frame ones; the method was immunoSEQ multiplex PCR. The data contain about 74,000 clones, just over 85% of them seen just once; the ten biggest clones take up more than 4.5%. Germline V gene sequence: CDR1 MNHEY, CDR2 SMNVEV (reference sequence). The CDR3 has 16 amino acids. J lost 4 bases, V lost 8 bases, and 14 bases had no gene match. V gene TRBV27 combines with J gene TRBJ1-2; 9 nucleotides align to TRBD1. The sample taken for sequencing was peripheral blood. This receptor was taken from an elderly woman with acute or convalescent COVID-19. CDR3 in amino acids: CASGGGTGQFFYGYTF. CDR3 coding DNA: TGTGCCAGCGGAGGCGGGACAGGGCAATTTTTCTATGGCTACACCTTC.